The entry below gives a single T cell receptor beta chain sequence along with its context. Its antigen is still unknown. Base qualities are not recorded, but no much larger clone differs from it by a single base. To prepare the library, 5' RACE was applied. The instrument was an Illumina HiSeq 2000. Template switching introduced a universal primer binding site; the final cDNA contained a unique molecular identifier, enabling accurate counting of TCR cDNA molecules. First-strand cDNA for TCR alpha and beta chains was synthesized from specific primers in the conserved constant-segment region. To control for contamination, every cDNA library was double barcoded, receiving both a SMART-Mk sample barcode and Illumina barcodes. TruSeq adapter sequences along with Illumina sample barcodes were introduced in two successive PCR steps. Sequencing of the TCR alpha and beta cDNA libraries was done on the Illumina HiSeq platform using custom primers. The authors' analysis ran thus. MiGEC was used to process raw reads and extract unique molecular identifiers, and MiXCR was used to find CDR3 positions. For each individual, recombination models were inferred using an EM algorithm with the repgenHMM and IGoR tools. The analysis of shared clonotypes was done with the tcR package in R, with sharing normalized by the product of cloneset sizes. To study raw recombination free of thymic and clonal selection effects, out-of-frame nonproductive sequences were analyzed. TCRdb reran the public reads through fastp at Q25 and MiXCR, keeping productive beta chains. Each CDR3 protein appears once, grouped with its most common genes and DNA. The V and J calls reflect TCRdb's pipeline rather than the authors' work. This sample is represented by 450,000 or so distinct CDR3 sequences; 14% of them were singletons. The ten largest clones take up about 0.52% of the sample.

Every donor in the study was a healthy Caucasian. Three pairs of female monozygotic twins, all aged about 18 to 29 years, made up the twin cohort. Positive isolation kits from Invitrogen were used to isolate the CD4+ and CD8+ T cell populations. This sample stems from a study of identical twins (dated by TCRdb to the mid-2010s). For context, the study as a whole: To test whether fetal clonotypes persist, the study used deep sequencing on TCR alpha and beta repertoires from monozygotic twins, unrelated adults of various ages, and cord blood. To rule out contamination, the twin experiments were replicated at different times with different library preparation protocols. The research as a whole found: Fewer insertions were carried by abundant cord blood beta clonotypes; a weaker similar trend was observed in young adult naive repertoires, while no such trend was observed in memory repertoires. Because the same donors could not be followed over many years, the conclusions relied on cross-sectional statistical analysis. Excess twin sharing in beta out-of-frame sequences was weaker because fewer shared sequences lowered the signal-to-noise ratio. Zero-insertion analyses could be partly confounded by invariant T cells such as MAIT and iNKT, although diverse VJ usage argued against such confounding for most clonotypes. Out-of-frame TCR alpha sequences shared between twins showed an excess of low generation-probability sequences compared with coincidental sharing between unrelated individuals. Out-of-frame TCR alpha sharing in monozygotic twins was systematically underestimated by recombination models, whereas sharing between unrelated individuals was in agreement with the recombination models.

Including the terminal cysteine and phenylalanine, the CDR3 comprises 18 residues. The CDR3 DNA has 54 bases and is translated from base 1. Germline trimming: 0 bases from V, 3 bases from J; junction bases outside gene matches: 8. Sequences MNHEY (CDR1) and SVGAGI (CDR2) are obtained from the germline V gene. This sample also belongs to another study, concerning yellow fever vaccine responses in identical twins. In that second paper, the authors write: The T cell response to vaccination in identical twins was reported by the authors to appear partly convergent and partly personalized. Focusing on identical twins, the study followed the T cell clones that responded to the vaccine, and did so with precision.

The rearranged chain carries TRBV6-5 and TRBJ2-3, with 11 middle bases fitting TRBD2. Sequenced material: CD4+ T cells sorted from blood. This sequence originates from a woman in her late teens or twenties in good health. Here the CDR3 is given as CASSYSGLAGGLTDTQYF. At the DNA level, the sequence is TGTGCCAGCAGTTACTCTGGGTTAGCGGGAGGGTTGACAGATACGCAGTATTTT.